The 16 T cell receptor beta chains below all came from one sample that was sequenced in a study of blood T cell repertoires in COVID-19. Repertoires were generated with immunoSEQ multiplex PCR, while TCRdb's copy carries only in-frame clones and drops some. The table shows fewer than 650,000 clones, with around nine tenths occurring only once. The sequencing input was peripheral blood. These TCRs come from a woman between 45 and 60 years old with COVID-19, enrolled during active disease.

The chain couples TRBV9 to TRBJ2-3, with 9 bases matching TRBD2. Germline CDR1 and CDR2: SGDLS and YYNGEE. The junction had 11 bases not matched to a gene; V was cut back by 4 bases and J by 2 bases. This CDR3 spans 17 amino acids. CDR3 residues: CASSKRGAQPATDTQYF. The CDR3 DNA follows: TGTGCCAGCAGCAAGCGGGGGGCCCAACCTGCCACAGATACGCAGTATTTT.

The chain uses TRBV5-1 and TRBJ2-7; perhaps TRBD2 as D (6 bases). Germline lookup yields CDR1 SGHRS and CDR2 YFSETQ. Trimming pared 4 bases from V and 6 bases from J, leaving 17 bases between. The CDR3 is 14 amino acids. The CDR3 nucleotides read TGCGCCAGCAGCCCGGACCGGCCTAGCGCCGAGCAGTACTTC. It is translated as CASSPDRPSAEQYF.

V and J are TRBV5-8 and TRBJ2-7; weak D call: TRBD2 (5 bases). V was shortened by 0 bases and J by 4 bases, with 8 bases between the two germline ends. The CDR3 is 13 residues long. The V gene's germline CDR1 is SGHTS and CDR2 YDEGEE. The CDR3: CASSLGSGYEQYF. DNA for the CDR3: TGTGCCAGCAGCTTGGGGTCGGGATACGAGCAGTACTTC.

CDR3: CTSSQGGGAYNEQFF. The CDR3 region has the DNA TGCACCAGCAGCCAAGGTGGGGGGGCCTACAATGAGCAGTTCTTC. This chain links TRBV1 with TRBJ2-1; the table calls TRBD2, which could not be checked here. TRBV1 is a recognized pseudogene. This CDR3 has 15 amino acids.

The CDR3 spells CASSEVTYLTADLLGTLDEQFF. The CDR3 DNA reads TGTGCCAGCAGTGAAGTAACCTATTTGACAGCAGATTTACTCGGGACTCTCGATGAGCAGTTCTTC. The J gene is TRBJ2-1, the V gene TRBV6-1; weak D call: TRBD2 (6 bases). This CDR3 spans 22 amino acids. With 1 base removed from V and 8 bases from J, the gap between germline ends came to 36 bases. CDR1 is MNHNS, CDR2 SASEGT, per germline.

CDR3 coding DNA: TGTGCCAGCAGCTTAGTTGCAGGTAACACTGAAGCTTTCTTT. Translation: CASSLVAGNTEAFF. The V gene is TRBV7-2, the J gene TRBJ1-1; D unresolved. CDR3 length: 14 amino acids. The germline gives CDR1 SGHTA, CDR2 FQGNSA. Deletions cut 1 base from V and 2 bases from J, with 8 bases between.

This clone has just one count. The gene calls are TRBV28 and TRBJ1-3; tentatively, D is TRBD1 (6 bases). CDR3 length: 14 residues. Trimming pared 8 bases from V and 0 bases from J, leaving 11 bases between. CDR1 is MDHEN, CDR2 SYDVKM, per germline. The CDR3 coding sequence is TGTGCCAGCGGTGGGGGCCCCTCTGGAAACACCATATATTTT. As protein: CASGGGPSGNTIYF.

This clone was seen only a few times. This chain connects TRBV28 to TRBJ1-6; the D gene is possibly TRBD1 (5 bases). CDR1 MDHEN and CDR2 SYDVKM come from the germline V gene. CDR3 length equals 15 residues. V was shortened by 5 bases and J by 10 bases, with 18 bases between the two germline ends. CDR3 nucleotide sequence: TGTGCCAGCAGTCCCCGAGGAGGGGTTAGGTCACCCCTCCACTTT. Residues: CASSPRGGVRSPLHF.

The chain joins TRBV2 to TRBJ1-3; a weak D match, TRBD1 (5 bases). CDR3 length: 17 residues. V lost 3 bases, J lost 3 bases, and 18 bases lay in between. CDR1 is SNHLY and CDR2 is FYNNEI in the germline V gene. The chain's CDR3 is CASSETVNPLGGNTIYF. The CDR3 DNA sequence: TGTGCCAGCAGTGAGACAGTTAATCCTCTGGGTGGAAACACCATATATTTT.

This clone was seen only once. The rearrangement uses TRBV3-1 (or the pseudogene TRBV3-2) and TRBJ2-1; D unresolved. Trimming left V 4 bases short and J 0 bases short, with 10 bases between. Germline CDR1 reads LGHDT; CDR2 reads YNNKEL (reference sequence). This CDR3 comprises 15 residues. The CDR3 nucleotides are TGTGCCAGCAGCCTTGAAGTTAGCTCCTACAATGAGCAGTTCTTC. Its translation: CASSLEVSSYNEQFF.

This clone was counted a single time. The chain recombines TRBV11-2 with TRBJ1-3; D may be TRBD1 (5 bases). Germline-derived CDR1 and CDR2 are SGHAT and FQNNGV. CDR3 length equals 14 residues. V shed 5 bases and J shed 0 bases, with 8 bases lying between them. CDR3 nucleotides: TGTGCCAGCAGCCGGGACTTCTCTGGAAACACCATATATTTT. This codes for CASSRDFSGNTIYF.

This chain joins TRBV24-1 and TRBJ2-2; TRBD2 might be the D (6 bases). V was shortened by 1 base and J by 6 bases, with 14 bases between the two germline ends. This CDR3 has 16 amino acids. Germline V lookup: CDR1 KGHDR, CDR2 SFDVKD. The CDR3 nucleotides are TGTGCCACCAGTGATTTCGGCGGGGTAGGGCCCGGGGAGCTGTTTTTT. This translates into CATSDFGGVGPGELFF.

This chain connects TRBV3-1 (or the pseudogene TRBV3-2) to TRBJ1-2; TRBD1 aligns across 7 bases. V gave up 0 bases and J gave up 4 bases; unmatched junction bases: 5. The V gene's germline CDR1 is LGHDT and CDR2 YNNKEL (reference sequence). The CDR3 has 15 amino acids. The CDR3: CASSQDWTGSYGYTF. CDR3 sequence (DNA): TGTGCCAGCAGCCAAGATTGGACAGGCTCCTATGGCTACACCTTC.

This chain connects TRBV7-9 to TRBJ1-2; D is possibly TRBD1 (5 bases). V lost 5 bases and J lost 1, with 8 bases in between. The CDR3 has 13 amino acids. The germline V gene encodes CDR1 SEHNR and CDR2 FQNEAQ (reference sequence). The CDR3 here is CASSQGDNYGYTF. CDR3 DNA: TGTGCCAGCAGCCAAGGGGATAACTATGGCTACACCTTC.

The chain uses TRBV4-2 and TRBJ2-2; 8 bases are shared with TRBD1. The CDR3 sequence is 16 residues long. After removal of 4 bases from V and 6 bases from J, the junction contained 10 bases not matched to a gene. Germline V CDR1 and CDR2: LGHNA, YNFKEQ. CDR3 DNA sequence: TGTGCCAGCAGCCTGGTACAGGGGGAGATCGCCGGGGAGCTGTTTTTT. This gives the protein CASSLVQGEIAGELFF.

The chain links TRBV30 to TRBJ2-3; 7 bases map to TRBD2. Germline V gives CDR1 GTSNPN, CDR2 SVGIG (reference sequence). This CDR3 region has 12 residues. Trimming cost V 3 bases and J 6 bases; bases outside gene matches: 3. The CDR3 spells CAWSGGYDTQYF. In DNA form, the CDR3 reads TGTGCCTGGAGCGGGGGGTACGATACGCAGTATTTT.